This T cell receptor (beta chain) was profiled in a study of T cells in Graves' hyperthyroidism and ophthalmopathy. Study background: Pretreatment peripheral blood was obtained at initial diagnosis. Regarding the study as a whole: In the blood, most expanded thyroid clonotypes above 0.001 appeared as well.

Amplification of TCR beta CDR3 regions used RNA as the template. When the TCR CDR3 underwent first-round RT-PCR, the HTBI primer set was used. TCRdb independently ran MiXCR on the multiplex PCR reads; one entry per CDR3 protein. Here the sample spans 340,000 or so distinct CDR3 sequences, roughly 18% being singletons. This CDR3 region has 13 residues. Germline V gives CDR1 MDHEN, CDR2 SYDVKM. J was trimmed by 4 bases and V by 6 bases; bases with no gene match: 4. This clonotype was detected ten times or more. What it recognizes is unknown. V is TRBV28 and J is TRBJ1-2; 8 bases match TRBD1. This sequence originates from a woman in her forties or fifties with Graves' hyperthyroidism. Sequenced: blood. The CDR3, as DNA: TGTGCCAGCAGCCTAGGGACAGGCTATGGCTACACCTTC. It is translated as CASSLGTGYGYTF.